The present TCR beta chain was sequenced within a study of CD8+CD57+ T cells in acquired aplastic anemia. Across the whole study: Sorted cells (CD4+ and CD8+) yielded DNA amounts that averaged about 3.4 ug. General observations from the study: No significant difference in CD8+ Simpson's diversity was found between patients and controls.

As for this clonotype: Its antigen is unknown.

All patients picked for sequencing had shown, by flow cytometry, an expansion of CD8+CD57+ cells. All participating patients were living with severe acquired aplastic anemia. Trimming shortened V by 4 bases and J by 4 bases, and 14 bases separated the two germline ends. CDR1 is SGHRS and CDR2 is YFSETQ in the germline V gene. The CDR3 consists of 15 residues. Genomic DNA served as template for TCR beta VDJ and CDR3 profiling. MiXCR, run by TCRdb on the reads, gives a single entry per CDR3 protein. The sample includes about 150,000 distinct CDR3 sequences, roughly 54% of them seen just once. Material for sequencing was sorted CD4+, CD8+, or CD8+CD57+ T cells (not recorded which) from PBMCs. The chain recombines TRBV5-1 with TRBJ1-4; D may be TRBD1 (6 bases). The TCR sequence derives from a human donor with aplastic anemia. The CDR3 bases are TGCGCCAGCAGCACCACAGGGTCGGGTAATGAAAAACTGTTTTTT. It encodes CASSTTGSGNEKLFF.